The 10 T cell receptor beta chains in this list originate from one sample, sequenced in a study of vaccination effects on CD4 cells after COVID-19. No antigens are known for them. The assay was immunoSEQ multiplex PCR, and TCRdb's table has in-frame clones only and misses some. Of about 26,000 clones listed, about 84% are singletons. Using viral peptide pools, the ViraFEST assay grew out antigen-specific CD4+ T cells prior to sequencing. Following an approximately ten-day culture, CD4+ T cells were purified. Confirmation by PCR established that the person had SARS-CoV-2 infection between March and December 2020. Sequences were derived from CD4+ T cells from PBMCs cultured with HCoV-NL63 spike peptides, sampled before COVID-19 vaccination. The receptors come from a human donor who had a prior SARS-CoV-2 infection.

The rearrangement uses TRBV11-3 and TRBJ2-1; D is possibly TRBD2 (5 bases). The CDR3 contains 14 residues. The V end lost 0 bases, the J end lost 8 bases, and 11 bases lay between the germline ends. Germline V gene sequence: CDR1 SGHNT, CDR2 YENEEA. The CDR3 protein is CASSLDWERHEQFF. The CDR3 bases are TGTGCCAGCAGCTTAGATTGGGAGAGGCATGAGCAGTTCTTC.

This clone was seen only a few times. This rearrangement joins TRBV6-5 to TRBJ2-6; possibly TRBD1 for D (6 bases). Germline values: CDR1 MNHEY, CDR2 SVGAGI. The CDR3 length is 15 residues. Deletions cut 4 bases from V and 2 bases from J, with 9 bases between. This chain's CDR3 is CASSSSGAGANVLTF. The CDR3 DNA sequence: TGTGCCAGCAGTTCGTCAGGGGCTGGGGCCAACGTCCTGACTTTC.

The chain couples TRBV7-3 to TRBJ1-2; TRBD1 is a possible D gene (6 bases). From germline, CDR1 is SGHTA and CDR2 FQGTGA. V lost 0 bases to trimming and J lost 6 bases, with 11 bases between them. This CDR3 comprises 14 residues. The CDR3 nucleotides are TGTGCCAGCAGCTTAACATTACAGGGAGATGGCTACACCTTC. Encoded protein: CASSLTLQGDGYTF.

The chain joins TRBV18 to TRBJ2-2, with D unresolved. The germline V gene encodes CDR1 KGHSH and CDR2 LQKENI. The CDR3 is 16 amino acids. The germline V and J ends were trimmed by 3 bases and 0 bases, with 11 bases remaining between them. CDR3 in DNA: TGTGCCAGCTCACCGGGCGTAGGATCGAACACCGGGGAGCTGTTTTTT. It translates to CASSPGVGSNTGELFF.

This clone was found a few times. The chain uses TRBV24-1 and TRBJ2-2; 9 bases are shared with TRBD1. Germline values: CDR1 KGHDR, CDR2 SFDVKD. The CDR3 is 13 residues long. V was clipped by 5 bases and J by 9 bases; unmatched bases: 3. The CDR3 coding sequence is TGTGCCACCAGTGGACAGGGGGATAGGGAGCTGTTTTTT. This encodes CATSGQGDRELFF.

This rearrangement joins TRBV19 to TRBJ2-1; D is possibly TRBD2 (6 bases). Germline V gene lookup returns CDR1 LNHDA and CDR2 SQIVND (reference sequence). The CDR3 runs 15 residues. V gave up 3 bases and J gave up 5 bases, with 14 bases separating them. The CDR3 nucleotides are TGTGCCAGTAGTATCGGAAAGGGAGGAGACAATGAGCAGTTCTTC. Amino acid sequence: CASSIGKGGDNEQFF.

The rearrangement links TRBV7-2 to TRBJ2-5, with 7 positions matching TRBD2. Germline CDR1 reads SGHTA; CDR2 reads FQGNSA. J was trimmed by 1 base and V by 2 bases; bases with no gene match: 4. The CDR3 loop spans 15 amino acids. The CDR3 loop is CASSLSWGGQETQYF. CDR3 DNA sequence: TGTGCCAGCAGCTTATCGTGGGGGGGCCAAGAGACCCAGTACTTC. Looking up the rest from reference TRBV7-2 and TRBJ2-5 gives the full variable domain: GAGVSQSPSNKVTEKGKDVELRCDPISGHTALYWYRQSLGQGLEFLIYFQGNSAPDKSGLPSDRFSAERTGGSVSTLTIQRTQQEDSAVYLCASSLSWGGQETQYFGPGTRLLVL.

The CDR3, as DNA: TGTGCCAGCAGCTTCCGGGACAGGGAATATAATTCACCCCTCCACTTT. It translates to CASSFRDREYNSPLHF. This chain joins TRBV5-5 and TRBJ1-6, with 9 bases aligning to TRBD1. The CDR3 has 16 residues. Germline CDR1 and CDR2: SGHKS and YYEKEE (reference sequence). V lost 2 bases, J lost 4 bases, and 4 bases stayed unmatched.

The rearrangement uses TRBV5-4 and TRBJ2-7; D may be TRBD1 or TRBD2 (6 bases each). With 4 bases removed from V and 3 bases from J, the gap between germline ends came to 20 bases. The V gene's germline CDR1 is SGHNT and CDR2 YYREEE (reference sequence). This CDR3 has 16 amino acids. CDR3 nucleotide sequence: TGTGCCAGCAGCCCCAGAGGGGGAGGTGGTGTCTACGAGCAGTACTTC. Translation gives CASSPRGGGGVYEQYF. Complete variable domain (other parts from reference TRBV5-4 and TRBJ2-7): ETGVTQSPTHLIKTRGQQVTLRCSSQSGHNTVSWYQQALGQGPQFIFQYYREEENGRGNFPPRFSGLQFPNYSSELNVNALELDDSALYLCASSPRGGGGVYEQYFGPGTRLTVT.

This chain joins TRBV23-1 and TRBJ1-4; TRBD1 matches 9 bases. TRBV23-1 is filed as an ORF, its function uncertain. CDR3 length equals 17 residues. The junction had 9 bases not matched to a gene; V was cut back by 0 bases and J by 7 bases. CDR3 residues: CASSQSRVGTGTEKLFF. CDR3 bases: TGCGCCAGCAGTCAATCCAGGGTTGGGACAGGGACTGAAAAACTGTTTTTT.